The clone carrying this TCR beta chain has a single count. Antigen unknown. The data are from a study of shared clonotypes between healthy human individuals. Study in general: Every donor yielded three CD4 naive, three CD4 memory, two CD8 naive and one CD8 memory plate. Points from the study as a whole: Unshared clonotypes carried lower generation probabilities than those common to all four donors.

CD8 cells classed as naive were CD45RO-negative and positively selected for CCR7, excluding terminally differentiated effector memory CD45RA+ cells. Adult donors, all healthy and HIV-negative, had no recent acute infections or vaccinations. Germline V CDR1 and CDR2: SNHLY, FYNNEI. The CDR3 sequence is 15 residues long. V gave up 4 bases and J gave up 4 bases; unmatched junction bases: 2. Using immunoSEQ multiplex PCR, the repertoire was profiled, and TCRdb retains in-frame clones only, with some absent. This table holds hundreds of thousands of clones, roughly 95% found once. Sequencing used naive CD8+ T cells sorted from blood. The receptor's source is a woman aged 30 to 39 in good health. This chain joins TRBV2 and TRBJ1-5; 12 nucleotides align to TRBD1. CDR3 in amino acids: CASSGGQGANQPQHF. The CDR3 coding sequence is TGTGCCAGCAGTGGGGGACAGGGGGCGAATCAGCCCCAGCATTTT.